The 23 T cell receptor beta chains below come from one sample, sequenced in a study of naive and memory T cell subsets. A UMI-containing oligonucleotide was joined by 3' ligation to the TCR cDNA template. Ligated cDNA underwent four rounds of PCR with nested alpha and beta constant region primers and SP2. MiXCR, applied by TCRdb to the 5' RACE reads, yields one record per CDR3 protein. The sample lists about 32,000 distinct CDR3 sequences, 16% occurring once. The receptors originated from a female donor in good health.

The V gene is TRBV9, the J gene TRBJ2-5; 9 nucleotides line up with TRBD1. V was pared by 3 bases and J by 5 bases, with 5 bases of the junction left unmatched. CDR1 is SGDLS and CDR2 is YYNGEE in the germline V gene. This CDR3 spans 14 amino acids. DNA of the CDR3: TGTGCCAGCAGCGAGGGGACAGGGTATGAGACCCAGTACTTC. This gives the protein CASSEGTGYETQYF.

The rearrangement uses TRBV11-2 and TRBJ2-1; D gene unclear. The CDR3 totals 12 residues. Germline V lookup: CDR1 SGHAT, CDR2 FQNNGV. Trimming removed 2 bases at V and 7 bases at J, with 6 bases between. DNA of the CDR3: TGTGCCAGCAGCTTATTTTCTAATGAGCAGTTCTTC. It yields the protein CASSLFSNEQFF.

The DNA for the CDR3 is TGTGCCAGCAGCGTAGAAGGGCATAATTCACCCCTCCACTTT. The encoded protein is CASSVEGHNSPLHF. The chain uses TRBV9 and TRBJ1-6, with D uncertain. The CDR3 extends over 14 amino acids. Germline values: CDR1 SGDLS, CDR2 YYNGEE. V dropped 0 bases and J dropped 5 bases, with 6 bases sitting between them.

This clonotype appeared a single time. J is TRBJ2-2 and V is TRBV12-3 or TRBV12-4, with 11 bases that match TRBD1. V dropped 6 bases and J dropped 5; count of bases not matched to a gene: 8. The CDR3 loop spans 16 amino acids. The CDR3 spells CASRDRDRGRTGELFF. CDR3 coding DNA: TGTGCCAGCAGGGACCGGGACAGGGGGAGGACCGGGGAGCTGTTTTTT.

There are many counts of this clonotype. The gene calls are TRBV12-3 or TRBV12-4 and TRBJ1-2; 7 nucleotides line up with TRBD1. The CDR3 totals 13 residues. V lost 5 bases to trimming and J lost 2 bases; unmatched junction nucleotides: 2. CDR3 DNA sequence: TGTGCCAGCAGTACGGACAGGAACTATGGCTACACCTTC. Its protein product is CASSTDRNYGYTF.

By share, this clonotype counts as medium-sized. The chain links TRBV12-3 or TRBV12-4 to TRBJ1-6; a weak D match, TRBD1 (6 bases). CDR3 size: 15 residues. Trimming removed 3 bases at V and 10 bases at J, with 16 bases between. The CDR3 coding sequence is TGTGCCAGCAGTTTTACAGGGACCCCAGGCTCACCCCTCCACTTT. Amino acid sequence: CASSFTGTPGSPLHF.

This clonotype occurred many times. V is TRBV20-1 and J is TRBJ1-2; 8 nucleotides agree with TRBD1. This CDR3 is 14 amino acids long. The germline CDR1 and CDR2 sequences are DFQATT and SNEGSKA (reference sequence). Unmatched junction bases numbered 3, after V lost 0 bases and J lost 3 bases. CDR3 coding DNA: TGCAGTGCTAGAGACCCGACAGGGGACTATGGCTACACCTTC. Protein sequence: CSARDPTGDYGYTF.

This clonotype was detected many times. Here the CDR3 DNA reads TGTGCCAGCAGTCAGGGTGTTCATAGCAATCAGCCCCAGCATTTT. Translating it yields CASSQGVHSNQPQHF. This sequence joins TRBV7-9 and TRBJ1-5, with D perhaps TRBD1 (5 bases). This CDR3 is built from 15 residues. Germline CDR1 SEHNR, CDR2 FQNEAQ (reference sequence). Trimming removed 6 bases from V and 0 bases from J, with 12 bases in between.

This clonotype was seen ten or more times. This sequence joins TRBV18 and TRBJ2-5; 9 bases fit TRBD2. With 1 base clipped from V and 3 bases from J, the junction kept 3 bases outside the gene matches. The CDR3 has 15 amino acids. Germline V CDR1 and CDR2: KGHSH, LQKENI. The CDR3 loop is CASSPQRGDKETQYF. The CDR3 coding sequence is TGTGCCAGCTCACCACAGCGGGGGGACAAAGAGACCCAGTACTTC.

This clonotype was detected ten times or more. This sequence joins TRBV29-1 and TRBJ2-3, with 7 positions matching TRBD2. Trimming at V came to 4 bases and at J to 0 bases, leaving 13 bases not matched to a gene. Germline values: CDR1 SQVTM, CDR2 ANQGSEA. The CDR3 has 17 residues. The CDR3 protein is CSVVGGGGVTSTDTQYF. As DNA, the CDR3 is TGCAGCGTTGTAGGCGGCGGGGGAGTTACGAGCACAGATACGCAGTATTTT.

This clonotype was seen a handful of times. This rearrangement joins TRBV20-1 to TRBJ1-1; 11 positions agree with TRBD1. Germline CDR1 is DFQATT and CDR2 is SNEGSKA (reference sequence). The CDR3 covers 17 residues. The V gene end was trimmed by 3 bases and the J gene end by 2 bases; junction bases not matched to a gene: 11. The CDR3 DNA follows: TGCAGTGCTAGGTCCCAGATTAGGACAGGGGGCAACACTGAAGCTTTCTTT. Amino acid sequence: CSARSQIRTGGNTEAFF.

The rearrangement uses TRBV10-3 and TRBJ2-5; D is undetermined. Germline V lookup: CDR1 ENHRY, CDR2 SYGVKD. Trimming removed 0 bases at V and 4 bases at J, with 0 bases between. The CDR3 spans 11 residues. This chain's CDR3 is CAISESETQYF. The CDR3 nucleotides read TGTGCCATCAGTGAGTCAGAGACCCAGTACTTC.

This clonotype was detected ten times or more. The CDR3 DNA is TGTGCCAGCAGCCAAACGAAGGGGGGAACTGGAAACACCATATATTTT. Translation gives CASSQTKGGTGNTIYF. This chain connects TRBV6-6 to TRBJ1-3; possibly TRBD1 for D (6 bases). The CDR3 consists of 16 residues. Germline V gives CDR1 MNHNY, CDR2 SVGAGI (reference sequence). V was clipped by 6 bases and J by 2 bases, with 17 bases between them.

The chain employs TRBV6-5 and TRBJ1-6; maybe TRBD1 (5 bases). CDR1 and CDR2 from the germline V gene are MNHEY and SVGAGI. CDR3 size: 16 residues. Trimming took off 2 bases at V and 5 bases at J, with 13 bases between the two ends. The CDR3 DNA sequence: TGTGCCAGCAGTTACAGATCGGCAGGGAATAATTCACCCCTCCACTTT. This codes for CASSYRSAGNNSPLHF.

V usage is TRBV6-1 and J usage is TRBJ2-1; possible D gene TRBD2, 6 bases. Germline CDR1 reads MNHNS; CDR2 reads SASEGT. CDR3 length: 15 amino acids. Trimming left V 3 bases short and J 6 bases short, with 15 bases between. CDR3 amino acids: CASSEGRSGINEQFF. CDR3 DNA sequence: TGTGCCAGCAGTGAGGGGAGGTCGGGGATCAATGAGCAGTTCTTC.

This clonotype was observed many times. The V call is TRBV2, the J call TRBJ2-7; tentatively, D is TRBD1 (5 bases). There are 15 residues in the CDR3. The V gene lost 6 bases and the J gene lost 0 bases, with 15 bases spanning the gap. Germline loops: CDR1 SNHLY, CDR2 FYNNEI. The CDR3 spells CASSPRVTISYEQYF. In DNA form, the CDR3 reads TGTGCCAGCAGCCCCAGGGTCACAATCTCCTACGAGCAGTACTTC.

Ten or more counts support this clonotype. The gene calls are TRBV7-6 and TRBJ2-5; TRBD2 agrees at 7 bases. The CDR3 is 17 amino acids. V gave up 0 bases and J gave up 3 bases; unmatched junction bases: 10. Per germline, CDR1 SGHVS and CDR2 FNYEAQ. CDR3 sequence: CASSLAGRLAGKETQYF. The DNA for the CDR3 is TGTGCCAGCAGCTTAGCGGGGAGACTAGCAGGCAAAGAGACCCAGTACTTC.

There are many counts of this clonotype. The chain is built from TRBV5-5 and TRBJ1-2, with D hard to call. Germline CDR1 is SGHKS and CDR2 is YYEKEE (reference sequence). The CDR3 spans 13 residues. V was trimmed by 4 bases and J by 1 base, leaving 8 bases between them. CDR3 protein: CASSQVLNYGYTF. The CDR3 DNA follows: TGTGCCAGCAGCCAGGTACTTAACTATGGCTACACCTTC. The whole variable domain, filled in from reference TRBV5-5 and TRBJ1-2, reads DAGVTQSPTHLIKTRGQQVTLRCSPISGHKSVSWYQQVLGQGPQFIFQYYEKEERGRGNFPDRFSARQFPNYSSELNVNALLLGDSALYLCASSQVLNYGYTFGSGTRLTVV.

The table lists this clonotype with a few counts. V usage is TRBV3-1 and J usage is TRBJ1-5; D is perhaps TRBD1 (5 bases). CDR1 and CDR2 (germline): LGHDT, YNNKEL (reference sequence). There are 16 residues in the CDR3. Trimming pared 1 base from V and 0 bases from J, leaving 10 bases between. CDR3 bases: TGTGCCAGCAGCCAAGGACAGAGCTATAGCAATCAGCCCCAGCATTTT. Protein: CASSQGQSYSNQPQHF.

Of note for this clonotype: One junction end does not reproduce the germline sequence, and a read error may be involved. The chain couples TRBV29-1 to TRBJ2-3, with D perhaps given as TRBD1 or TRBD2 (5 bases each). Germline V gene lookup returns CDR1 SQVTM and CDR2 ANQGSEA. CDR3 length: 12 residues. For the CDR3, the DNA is TGCAGCGTTGGGGGACGCACCGATACGCAGTATTTT. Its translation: CSVGGRTDTQYF.

The chain's CDR3 is CASSYSSWGSYGYTF. As DNA, the CDR3 is TGTGCCAGCAGTTACTCGAGTTGGGGGTCCTATGGCTACACCTTC. The V and J genes are TRBV6-5 and TRBJ1-2; D is perhaps TRBD1 (5 bases). The germline V gene has CDR1 MNHEY and CDR2 SVGAGI. V lost 0 bases to trimming and J lost 4 bases, with 12 bases between them. The CDR3 runs to 15 residues.

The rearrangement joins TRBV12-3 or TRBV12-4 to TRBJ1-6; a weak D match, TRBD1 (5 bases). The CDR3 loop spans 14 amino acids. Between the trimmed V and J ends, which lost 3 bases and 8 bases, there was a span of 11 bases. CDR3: CASSFPAGDSPLHF. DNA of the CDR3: TGTGCCAGCAGTTTTCCTGCGGGGGATTCACCCCTCCACTTT.

CDR3 in amino acids: CSARVSGTGNEKLFF. The CDR3, as DNA: TGCAGTGCTAGAGTCTCCGGTACAGGAAATGAAAAACTGTTTTTT. This chain uses TRBV20-1 with TRBJ1-4; TRBD1 is a possible D gene (5 bases). The germline gives CDR1 DFQATT, CDR2 SNEGSKA (reference sequence). This CDR3 is built from 15 residues. Trimming removed 1 base from V and 5 bases from J, with 14 bases in between.